One sample yielded the 26 T cell receptor beta chains listed below, sequenced in a study of cytomegalovirus exposure and HLA in healthy donors (TCRdb year 2017). Preparation of the library involved the immunoSEQ multiplex PCR assay. For the multiplex PCR, a mixture combining 60 forward primers for TCR Vbeta segments and 13 reverse primers for TCR Jbeta segments was used. The table was pulled from immuneACCESS by TCRdb, which kept in-frame rearrangements only. Such tables lose some clones; where checked, under half of the loss comes from unresolved V genes, and the rest has no known cause. This sample gives 220,000 or so clones in total; roughly 80% of them show up just once. The ten largest clones add up to about 1.7% of the sample. Sample: PBMCs. Source of these receptors: a man aged 50 to 60 in good health and CMV-seronegative.

The chain recombines TRBV30 with TRBJ2-5; 10 nucleotides match TRBD1. Germline-derived CDR1 and CDR2 are GTSNPN and SVGIG (reference sequence). The length of the CDR3 is 13 residues. V was pared by 1 base and J by 6 bases, with 2 bases of the junction left unmatched. CDR3 coding DNA: TGTGCCTGGAGTGGGACAGGGGGGCAGACCCAGTACTTC. This codes for CAWSGTGGQTQYF. Full variable domain (outside the CDR3, taken from reference TRBV30 and TRBJ2-5): SQTIHQWPATLVQPVGSPLSLECTVEGTSNPNLYWYRQAAGRGLQLLFYSVGIGQISSEVPQNLSASRPQDRQFILSSKKLLLSDSGFYLCAWSGTGGQTQYFGPGTRLLVL.

CDR3 in DNA: TGTGCCAGCAATTTCTACAGGGGTATGGACACCATATATTTT. Its protein is CASNFYRGMDTIYF. The genes are TRBV28 and TRBJ1-3; 7 bases agree with TRBD1. Germline V gives CDR1 MDHEN, CDR2 SYDVKM. The CDR3 has 14 residues. V gave up 7 bases and J gave up 8 bases; unmatched junction bases: 11. The variable domain in full, with the rest retrieved from reference TRBV28 and TRBJ1-3, is DVKVTQSSRYLVKRTGEKVFLECVQDMDHENMFWYRQDPGLGLRLIYFSYDVKMKEKGDIPEGYSVSREKKERFSLILESASTNQTSMYLCASNFYRGMDTIYFGEGSWLTVV.

This clone was counted only a few times. The CDR3 region has the DNA TGTGCCAGCAGCTTAGAGGCTAGCGGGAGTAGGTACGAGCAGTACTTC. Protein sequence: CASSLEASGSRYEQYF. This sequence joins TRBV7-6 and TRBJ2-7; 10 bases are a match to TRBD2. The CDR3 length is 16 residues. CDR1 is SGHVS, CDR2 FNYEAQ, per germline. V gave up 1 base and J gave up 4 bases; unmatched junction bases: 7.

The CDR3 nucleotides read TGCGCCAGCAGCGCCGGACAGGGAGTAGAGACCCAGTACTTC. Translating it yields CASSAGQGVETQYF. This sequence joins TRBV5-1 and TRBJ2-5; the match to TRBD1 covers 8 bases. With V trimmed by 4 bases and J by 4 bases, 6 bases remained unmatched. In germline, CDR1 is SGHRS, CDR2 YFSETQ. There are 14 residues in the CDR3.

This clone was observed once. The chain carries TRBV27 and TRBJ1-6; D is uncertain. Germline lookup yields CDR1 MNHEY and CDR2 SMNVEV (reference sequence). The CDR3 totals 15 residues. V lost 5 bases to trimming and J lost 5 bases, with 13 bases between them. The CDR3 DNA follows: TGTGCCAGCAGTCCCCGCGGCCTACATAATTCACCCCTCCACTTT. Protein product: CASSPRGLHNSPLHF.

The V call is TRBV2, the J call TRBJ2-2, with TRBD1 matching 10 bases. J was trimmed by 6 bases and V by 8 bases; bases with no gene match: 3. Germline V gene lookup returns CDR1 SNHLY and CDR2 FYNNEI. CDR3 length: 13 residues. CDR3: CASVGQGAGELFF. CDR3 in DNA: TGTGCCAGCGTTGGACAGGGGGCCGGGGAGCTGTTTTTT.

This rearrangement joins TRBV27 to TRBJ2-7, with D perhaps TRBD2 (5 bases). CDR1 is MNHEY and CDR2 is SMNVEV in the germline V gene (reference sequence). The V end lost 5 bases, the J end lost 7 bases, and 9 bases lay between the germline ends. The CDR3 loop spans 11 amino acids. CDR3 loop: CASSTRWEQYF. Here the CDR3 DNA reads TGTGCCAGCAGTACTAGGTGGGAGCAGTACTTC.

This clone was found once. The chain is built from TRBV2 and TRBJ1-2; 10 bases line up with TRBD1. The CDR3 runs to 12 residues. Losses at the gene ends were 8 bases for V and 8 bases for J; bases not matched to a gene: 5. Germline V gene lookup returns CDR1 SNHLY and CDR2 FYNNEI. The CDR3: CASRGQGEGYTF. The CDR3 DNA follows: TGTGCCAGCCGAGGACAGGGGGAAGGCTACACCTTC.

This chain uses TRBV14 with TRBJ1-2; TRBD1 aligns across 8 bases. The CDR3 has 14 residues. After removal of 8 bases from V and 8 bases from J, the junction contained 13 bases not matched to a gene. Germline values: CDR1 SGHDN, CDR2 FVKESK. The CDR3 region is CASSQTRQGYGYTF. The DNA of the CDR3 is TGTGCCAGCTCACAAACTCGACAGGGGTACGGCTACACCTTC. Full variable domain (remainder filled in from reference TRBV14 and TRBJ1-2): EAGVTQFPSHSVIEKGQTVTLRCDPISGHDNLYWYRRVMGKEIKFLLHFVKESKQDESGMPNNRFLAERTGGTYSTLKVQPAELEDSGVYFCASSQTRQGYGYTFGSGTRLTVV.

The CDR3 is CASKAGLVETQYF. The CDR3 nucleotides are TGTGCCAGCAAGGCGGGCCTGGTGGAGACCCAGTACTTC. The gene calls are TRBV2 and TRBJ2-5; D perhaps matches TRBD2 (5 bases). The CDR3 runs 13 residues. V was trimmed by 7 bases and J by 5 bases, leaving 14 bases between them. Germline CDR1 is SNHLY and CDR2 is FYNNEI. The full variable domain, its missing parts supplied by reference TRBV2 and TRBJ2-5, is EPEVTQTPSHQVTQMGQEVILRCVPISNHLYFYWYRQILGQKVEFLVSFYNNEISEKSEIFDDQFSVERPDGSNFTLKIRSTKLEDSAMYFCASKAGLVETQYFGPGTRLLVL.

This clone came up a few times. This chain connects TRBV7-5 to TRBJ1-1; the table names TRBD1, a call not compared with the DNA. TRBV7-5 is given as a pseudogene. This CDR3 region has 17 residues. Written as DNA, the CDR3 is TGTGTCAGAAGCTTTCAGGGGGTTGAGGATAGGGGGGACCAAGCTTTCTTT. It yields the protein CVRSFQGVEDRGDQAFF.

The gene calls are TRBV28 and TRBJ2-5; D is ambiguous. Near its end, the DNA agrees better with TRBJ2-7, so the J call may be wrong. The V gene's germline CDR1 is MDHEN and CDR2 SYDVKM. The CDR3 sequence is 13 residues long. The CDR3 sequence: CASSLLADYEQYF. As DNA, the CDR3 is TGTGCCAGCAGTTTATTGGCGGACTACGAGCAGTACTTC.

The chain couples TRBV5-1 to TRBJ1-4; possible D gene TRBD1, 6 bases. The CDR3 loop spans 15 amino acids. V was pared by 1 base and J by 7 bases, with 14 bases between. The germline CDR1 and CDR2 sequences are SGHRS and YFSETQ. In nucleotides, the CDR3 is TGCGCCAGCAGCTTGTCTCCAGGGGTACTTGAAAAACTGTTTTTT. It is translated as CASSLSPGVLEKLFF.

The gene calls are TRBV5-6 and TRBJ1-2; D gene uncertain. CDR1 is SGHDT, CDR2 YYEEEE, per germline. The CDR3 totals 12 residues. Trimming pared 1 base from V and 8 bases from J, leaving 9 bases between. The CDR3: CASSLNNRGYTF. In DNA, the CDR3 is TGTGCCAGCAGCTTGAACAATCGCGGCTACACCTTC.

The chain is built from TRBV7-3 and TRBJ2-5; D gene uncertain. Germline loops: CDR1 SGHTA, CDR2 FQGTGA. This CDR3 is 12 amino acids long. With 5 bases removed from V and 5 bases from J, the gap between germline ends came to 9 bases. CDR3 bases: TGTGCCAGCAGCCCCTCCGGGGAGACCCAGTACTTC. Translated: CASSPSGETQYF.

This clone has just one count. The chain has TRBV28 and TRBJ2-2; the D gene is possibly TRBD2 (5 bases). V shed 3 bases and J shed 7 bases, with 12 bases lying between them. The V gene's germline CDR1 is MDHEN and CDR2 SYDVKM. This CDR3 region has 14 residues. In DNA, the CDR3 is TGTGCCAGCAGTTTTATGGTTCGGGGCGGGGAGCTGTTTTTT. It translates to CASSFMVRGGELFF.

This chain joins TRBV18 and TRBJ1-5; D is perhaps TRBD1 (5 bases). The CDR3 is made up of 14 amino acids. The V gene lost 6 bases and the J gene lost 6 bases, with 15 bases spanning the gap. Per germline, CDR1 KGHSH and CDR2 LQKENI. CDR3 amino acids: CASSGGGSVQPQHF. CDR3 nucleotide sequence: TGTGCCAGCTCGGGGGGAGGTTCTGTTCAGCCCCAGCATTTT.

The chain combines TRBV9 with TRBJ2-1, with D possibly being TRBD1 (6 bases). Trimming took off 0 bases at V and 4 bases at J, with 11 bases between the two ends. The CDR3 consists of 15 residues. Germline V gene sequence: CDR1 SGDLS, CDR2 YYNGEE. In DNA, the CDR3 is TGTGCCAGCAGCGTAGGCAGGGGAAGGTACAATGAGCAGTTCTTC. Translation gives CASSVGRGRYNEQFF.

The chain joins TRBV14 to TRBJ1-2; a possible D gene is TRBD1 (6 bases). Germline CDR1 SGHDN, CDR2 FVKESK. The CDR3 runs to 13 residues. Trimming removed 1 base at V and 4 bases at J, with 7 bases between. CDR3 loop: CASSQVQGYGYTF. The CDR3 DNA reads as TGTGCCAGCAGCCAAGTACAGGGCTATGGCTACACCTTC. The entire variable domain, with the rest obtained from reference TRBV14 and TRBJ1-2, is as follows: EAGVTQFPSHSVIEKGQTVTLRCDPISGHDNLYWYRRVMGKEIKFLLHFVKESKQDESGMPNNRFLAERTGGTYSTLKVQPAELEDSGVYFCASSQVQGYGYTFGSGTRLTVV.

Comments on this clone: An end of the junction does not agree with germline; a read error may underlie this. The CDR3 is CASSQAAGYEQYF. As DNA, the CDR3 is TGTGCCAGCAGTCAAGCCGCGGGTTACGAGCAGTACTTC. This chain connects TRBV6-1 to TRBJ2-7; D possibly corresponds to TRBD2 (5 bases). This CDR3 region has 13 residues. CDR1 and CDR2 (germline): MNHNS, SASEGT.

This chain uses TRBV7-9 with TRBJ1-4; possible D gene TRBD1, 5 bases. Trimming shortened V by 3 bases and J by 2 bases, and 13 bases separated the two germline ends. This CDR3 has 16 amino acids. From germline, CDR1 is SEHNR and CDR2 FQNEAQ (reference sequence). The chain's CDR3 is CASSFSGGRTNEKLFF. In DNA form, the CDR3 reads TGTGCCAGCAGCTTTAGCGGGGGGAGGACTAATGAAAAACTGTTTTTT.

The gene calls are TRBV27 and TRBJ1-4; D is uncertain. The V gene lost 2 bases and the J gene lost 6 bases, with 13 bases spanning the gap. Looked up from germline, CDR1 is MNHEY and CDR2 is SMNVEV (reference sequence). The CDR3 totals 15 residues. CDR3 DNA sequence: TGTGCCAGCAGTTTAGGAGGGCAGTCCTATGAAAAACTGTTTTTT. This gives the protein CASSLGGQSYEKLFF.

This chain joins TRBV14 and TRBJ2-1; 11 bases line up with TRBD2. Germline V gene lookup returns CDR1 SGHDN and CDR2 FVKESK. CDR3 size: 14 residues. V trimming: 3 bases; J trimming: 9 bases; junction bases outside the gene matches: 4. The CDR3 DNA sequence: TGTGCCAGCAGCCATAGCGGGAGGGCCAGTGAGCAGTTCTTC. This codes for CASSHSGRASEQFF. Together with reference TRBV14 and TRBJ2-1, the CDR3 gives the full variable domain: EAGVTQFPSHSVIEKGQTVTLRCDPISGHDNLYWYRRVMGKEIKFLLHFVKESKQDESGMPNNRFLAERTGGTYSTLKVQPAELEDSGVYFCASSHSGRASEQFFGPGTRLTVL.

The chain has TRBV7-6 and TRBJ2-7; 7 bases are shared with TRBD1. Germline V gene lookup returns CDR1 SGHVS and CDR2 FNYEAQ. The ends lost 5 bases at V and 1 base at J; junction bases unmatched: 5. The CDR3 consists of 14 residues. CDR3 nucleotides: TGTGCCAGCAGCGCTATGGGACAGTCCTACGAGCAGTACTTC. Translation: CASSAMGQSYEQYF.

The V call is TRBV5-4, the J call TRBJ2-1; the D is unclear. The length of the CDR3 is 12 residues. V lost 3 bases, J lost 9 bases, and 10 bases lay in between. Germline V gene sequence: CDR1 SGHNT, CDR2 YYREEE (reference sequence). The CDR3 DNA is TGTGCCAGCAGCTCTCTCCCGGGTGAGCAGTTCTTC. It specifies CASSSLPGEQFF. The complete variable domain, with remaining parts taken from reference TRBV5-4 and TRBJ2-1, reads ETGVTQSPTHLIKTRGQQVTLRCSSQSGHNTVSWYQQALGQGPQFIFQYYREEENGRGNFPPRFSGLQFPNYSSELNVNALELDDSALYLCASSSLPGEQFFGPGTRLTVL.

The genes are TRBV2 and TRBJ2-3, with D possibly TRBD1 on 6 matching bases. Germline V CDR1 and CDR2: SNHLY, FYNNEI. Trimming cost V 8 bases and J 5 bases, with 20 bases left between them. This CDR3 is 15 amino acids long. The CDR3 region is CASPLVGGAEDTQYF. Here the CDR3 DNA reads TGTGCCAGCCCCCTAGTAGGGGGAGCGGAAGATACGCAGTATTTT.